The 2 T cell receptor beta chains reported below all come from one sample, sequenced in a study of blood T cell repertoires in COVID-19. Profiling relied on immunoSEQ multiplex PCR, and the TCRdb table lists in-frame clones only, not all of them. Seen here are just over 300,000 clones, 80% to 90% observed once, and the top ten hold just under 9%. Sequenced input: PBMCs or T cells enriched from blood (not recorded which). The receptors were gathered from a woman aged 18-30 years who had recovered from COVID-19.

The chain uses TRBV7-2 and TRBJ2-1, with 12 bases aligning to TRBD2. Germline CDR1 SGHTA, CDR2 FQGNSA. This CDR3 spans 15 amino acids. With V trimmed by 4 bases and J by 10 bases, 8 bases remained unmatched. The CDR3 sequence is CASSSRTSGMREQFF. The CDR3 DNA is TGTGCCAGCAGCTCGAGGACTAGCGGGATGCGAGAGCAGTTCTTC.

For the CDR3, the DNA is TGTGCCAGTAGTGTCCTTAACTCCTACGAGCAGTACTTC. This codes for CASSVLNSYEQYF. J is TRBJ2-7 and V is TRBV19; no clear D. The length of the CDR3 is 13 residues. Trimming removed 5 bases at V and 0 bases at J, with 8 bases between. Germline V gene data show CDR1 as LNHDA and CDR2 as SQIVND (reference sequence). The full variable domain, with the rest looked up from reference TRBV19 and TRBJ2-7, is DGGITQSPKYLFRKEGQNVTLSCEQNLNHDAMYWYRQDPGQGLRLIYYSQIVNDFQKGDIAEGYSVSREKKESFPLTVTSAQKNPTAFYLCASSVLNSYEQYFGPGTRLTVT.